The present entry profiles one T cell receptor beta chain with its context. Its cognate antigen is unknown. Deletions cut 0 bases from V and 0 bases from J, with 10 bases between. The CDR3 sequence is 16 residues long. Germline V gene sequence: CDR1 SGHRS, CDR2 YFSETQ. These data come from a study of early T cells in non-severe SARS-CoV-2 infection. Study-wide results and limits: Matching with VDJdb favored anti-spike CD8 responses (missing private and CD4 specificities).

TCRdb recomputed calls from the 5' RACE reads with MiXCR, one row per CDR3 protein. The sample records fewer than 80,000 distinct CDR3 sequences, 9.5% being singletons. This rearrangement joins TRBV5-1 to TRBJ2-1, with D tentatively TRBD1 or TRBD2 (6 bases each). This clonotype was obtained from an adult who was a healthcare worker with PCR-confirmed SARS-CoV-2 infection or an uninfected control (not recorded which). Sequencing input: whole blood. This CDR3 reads CASSLAGASSYNEQFF. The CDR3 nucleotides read TGCGCCAGCAGCTTGGCGGGGGCTTCCTCCTACAATGAGCAGTTCTTC. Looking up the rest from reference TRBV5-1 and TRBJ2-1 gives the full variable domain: KAGVTQTPRYLIKTRGQQVTLSCSPISGHRSVSWYQQTPGQGLQFLFEYFSETQRNKGNFPGRFSGRQFSNSRSEMNVSTLELGDSALYLCASSLAGASSYNEQFFGPGTRLTVL.